What follows are 28 T cell receptor beta chains derived from one specimen sequenced in a study of shared clonotypes between healthy human individuals. The protocol was immunoSEQ multiplex PCR, while the TCRdb copy is restricted to in-frame clones and leaves out a portion. The sample shows over 750,000 clones, about 97% of them seen only once. CD45RO-negative, CCR7-positively selected cells formed the naive CD8 fraction, excluding terminally differentiated effector memory CD45RA+ cells. The sample comprised naive CD8+ T cells sorted from blood. The receptor source for this set is a man between 25 and 39 years old in good health.

The rearrangement uses TRBV5-8 and TRBJ2-7; D uncertain. Per germline, CDR1 SGHTS and CDR2 YDEGEE. The CDR3 is 14 residues long. Trimming shortened V by 7 bases and J by 2 bases, and 16 bases separated the two germline ends. CDR3 sequence (DNA): TGTGCCAGCGAAACCCTCAGTAGTACCTACGAGCAGTACTTC. Translated: CASETLSSTYEQYF.

V gene TRBV6-1 combines with J gene TRBJ1-6; no firm D call. The V end was cut by 1 base, the J end by 5 bases, with 9 bases between. In germline, CDR1 is MNHNS, CDR2 SASEGT. CDR3 length: 15 residues. The CDR3 DNA sequence: TGTGCCAGCAGTGAAGAGTACAGTGATAATTCACCCCTCCACTTT. Its translation is CASSEEYSDNSPLHF.

The chain links TRBV5-1 to TRBJ2-7; D might be TRBD1 (5 bases). CDR3 size: 19 residues. The V end lost 0 bases, the J end lost 0 bases, and 22 bases lay between the germline ends. Per the germline V gene, CDR1 is SGHRS and CDR2 is YFSETQ. The CDR3 DNA reads as TGCGCCAGCAGCTTGGCCGGGCAGGGTCGGATATCTGGCTCCTACGAGCAGTACTTC. Translated, it gives CASSLAGQGRISGSYEQYF.

The chain recombines TRBV5-6 with TRBJ2-4; D is perhaps TRBD1 (6 bases). This CDR3 is built from 17 residues. Trimming cost V 5 bases and J 0 bases, with 18 bases left between them. Germline V gives CDR1 SGHDT, CDR2 YYEEEE. CDR3 sequence: CASSSTQGTLAKNIQYF. The CDR3 nucleotides are TGTGCCAGCAGTTCTACACAGGGCACTCTAGCCAAAAACATTCAGTACTTC.

This chain uses TRBV7-9 with TRBJ2-1; 7 nucleotides agree with TRBD2. The trim removed 4 bases at V and 4 bases at J, leaving 19 bases unmatched. Germline-derived CDR1 and CDR2 are SEHNR and FQNEAQ (reference sequence). This CDR3 region has 19 residues. CDR3 residues: CASSSEQGRVGFWYNEQFF. The CDR3 DNA is TGTGCCAGCAGCTCCGAACAAGGGAGGGTGGGATTCTGGTACAATGAGCAGTTCTTC.

J is TRBJ2-1 and V is TRBV13; 7 bases agree with TRBD1. Germline V gene data show CDR1 as PRHDT and CDR2 as FYEKMQ (reference sequence). The V and J ends lost 7 bases and 5 bases, in that order; junction bases with no gene match: 8. The CDR3 is 14 residues long. DNA of the CDR3: TGTGCCAGCATTCTACTAGGACAGGACAATGAGCAGTTCTTC. Protein: CASILLGQDNEQFF.

The J gene is TRBJ2-1, the V gene TRBV5-1, with D perhaps matching TRBD2 (5 bases). The V gene's germline CDR1 is SGHRS and CDR2 YFSETQ. The CDR3 runs 15 residues. V was shortened by 0 bases and J by 2 bases, with 9 bases between the two germline ends. The CDR3 sequence is CASSLVAGPYNEQFF. DNA for the CDR3: TGCGCCAGCAGCTTGGTGGCGGGCCCCTACAATGAGCAGTTCTTC.

This clone appeared a single time. The genes are TRBV28 and TRBJ2-5; tentative D call: TRBD1 (7 bases). CDR3 length: 13 residues. Per germline, CDR1 MDHEN and CDR2 SYDVKM. V lost 11 bases, J lost 5 bases, and 18 bases lay in between. The CDR3 bases are TGTGCCCATGGCCAGGGGGGAGAGGAGACCCAGTACTTC. Residues: CAHGQGGEETQYF.

Turning to this clone: This specimen includes other DNA sequences encoding the same CDR3. V is TRBV7-9 and J is TRBJ2-7; D perhaps matches TRBD2 (5 bases). CDR1 is SEHNR, CDR2 FQNEAQ, per germline (reference sequence). Between the trimmed V and J ends, which lost 5 bases and 4 bases, there was a span of 9 bases. The CDR3 consists of 12 residues. CDR3 DNA sequence: TGTGCCAGCAGCCAGACGGGGTACGAGCAGTACTTC. Protein sequence: CASSQTGYEQYF. The full variable domain, with the rest looked up from reference TRBV7-9 and TRBJ2-7, is DTGVSQNPRHKITKRGQNVTFRCDPISEHNRLYWYRQTLGQGPEFLTYFQNEAQLEKSRLLSDRFSAERPKGSFSTLEIQRTEQGDSAMYLCASSQTGYEQYFGPGTRLTVT.

The V and J genes are TRBV27 and TRBJ2-7; D is possibly TRBD1 or TRBD2 (5 bases each). This CDR3 comprises 13 residues. The V and J ends lost 3 bases and 7 bases respectively, with 13 bases between them. Looked up from germline, CDR1 is MNHEY and CDR2 is SMNVEV (reference sequence). In DNA, the CDR3 is TGTGCCAGCAGTTTTTCGAGGGGCTGGGAGCAGTACTTC. It translates to CASSFSRGWEQYF.

V usage is TRBV28 and J usage is TRBJ2-1; D perhaps matches TRBD2 (5 bases). The germline gives CDR1 MDHEN, CDR2 SYDVKM. Trimming removed 4 bases at V and 8 bases at J, with 12 bases between. This CDR3 is 13 amino acids long. CDR3 residues: CASSSREADEQFF. For the CDR3, the DNA is TGTGCCAGCAGTTCCCGGGAAGCCGATGAGCAGTTCTTC.

The chain has TRBV14 and TRBJ2-2, with TRBD1 matching 9 bases. The length of the CDR3 is 16 residues. Germline V gives CDR1 SGHDN, CDR2 FVKESK. V shed 0 bases, J shed 6 bases, and the junction held 5 bases outside the gene matches. The CDR3 DNA follows: TGTGCCAGCAGCCAAGATCGGAACAGGGGGCCCGGGGAGCTGTTTTTT. This sequence encodes CASSQDRNRGPGELFF.

The V and J genes are TRBV19 and TRBJ2-1; D remains ambiguous. V shed 9 bases and J shed 5 bases, with 2 bases lying between them. The CDR3 runs to 9 residues. The germline CDR1 and CDR2 sequences are LNHDA and SQIVND (reference sequence). CDR3 sequence: CARDNEQFF. The CDR3 DNA reads TGTGCCAGGGACAATGAGCAGTTCTTC.

This chain joins TRBV9 and TRBJ2-1; 11 nucleotides agree with TRBD2. CDR3 size: 16 residues. V shed 3 bases, J shed 7 bases, and the junction held 9 bases outside the gene matches. CDR1 SGDLS and CDR2 YYNGEE come from the germline V gene. The CDR3: CASSGLAGGPSNEQFF. The CDR3 DNA follows: TGTGCCAGCAGCGGATTAGCGGGAGGGCCATCAAATGAGCAGTTCTTC.

This clone was observed a handful of times. J is TRBJ2-7 and V is TRBV7-9, with D maybe TRBD1 (6 bases). Germline assignment: CDR1 SEHNR and CDR2 FQNEAQ (reference sequence). Trimming removed 6 bases at V and 3 bases at J, with 12 bases between. The CDR3 extends over 13 amino acids. The CDR3 coding sequence is TGTGCCAGCAGGCCGAGGGGGAACTACGAGCAGTACTTC. Protein sequence: CASRPRGNYEQYF.

The gene calls are TRBV29-1 and TRBJ2-1, with TRBD2 matching over 8 bases. V shed 6 bases and J 5 bases; nucleotides not matched to a gene: 18. This CDR3 is 17 amino acids long. Germline V gene lookup returns CDR1 SQVTM and CDR2 ANQGSEA. CDR3 amino acids: CSVILGWTAGGDNEQFF. CDR3 bases: TGCAGCGTAATACTGGGGTGGACGGCGGGAGGAGACAATGAGCAGTTCTTC.

This clone was seen more than once but under ten times. The sample carries other DNA sequences with the same CDR3. The rearrangement links TRBV27 to TRBJ2-7; 11 nucleotides agree with TRBD2. With V trimmed by 4 bases and J by 3 bases, 2 bases remained unmatched. Germline V gene data show CDR1 as MNHEY and CDR2 as SMNVEV (reference sequence). The CDR3 consists of 14 residues. The CDR3 region has the DNA TGTGCCAGCAGTTCCGGGACTAGCGGCTACGAGCAGTACTTC. Its protein is CASSSGTSGYEQYF.

The V gene is TRBV7-8, the J gene TRBJ2-7, with a weak D call TRBD1 (5 bases). The CDR3 is 13 amino acids. The germline V gene encodes CDR1 SGHVS and CDR2 FQNEAQ. V was trimmed by 3 bases and J by 4 bases, leaving 10 bases between them. In DNA, the CDR3 is TGTGCCAGCAGCTTGGACATAGTTTACGAGCAGTACTTC. This translates into CASSLDIVYEQYF.

The genes are TRBV7-8 and TRBJ2-7; 13 positions match TRBD2. J was trimmed by 2 bases and V by 2 bases; bases with no gene match: 6. From germline, CDR1 is SGHVS and CDR2 FQNEAQ. The CDR3 runs to 17 residues. This chain's CDR3 is CASSLYPTSGGAYEQYF. The CDR3 nucleotides read TGTGCCAGCAGCTTATACCCCACTAGCGGGGGGGCCTACGAGCAGTACTTC.

This chain uses TRBV18 with TRBJ2-7; 9 positions match TRBD1. The CDR3 consists of 14 residues. V lost 4 bases, J lost 3 bases, and 4 bases stayed unmatched. The V gene's germline CDR1 is KGHSH and CDR2 LQKENI. CDR3 nucleotides: TGTGCCAGCTCACTGGGGACAGGGTACTACGAGCAGTACTTC. This encodes CASSLGTGYYEQYF. Full variable domain (outside the CDR3, taken from reference TRBV18 and TRBJ2-7): NAGVMQNPRHLVRRRGQEARLRCSPMKGHSHVYWYRQLPEEGLKFMVYLQKENIIDESGMPKERFSAEFPKEGPSILRIQQVVRGDSAAYFCASSLGTGYYEQYFGPGTRLTVT.

The chain carries TRBV7-2 and TRBJ2-2; 7 nucleotides agree with TRBD1. J lost 7 bases, V lost 5 bases, and 10 bases had no gene match. Germline CDR1 is SGHTA and CDR2 is FQGNSA. This CDR3 comprises 15 residues. CDR3 in DNA: TGTGCCAGCAGCCACCGACAGGGTGTATTCGGGGAGCTGTTTTTT. Translation: CASSHRQGVFGELFF. Looking up the rest from reference TRBV7-2 and TRBJ2-2 gives the full variable domain: GAGVSQSPSNKVTEKGKDVELRCDPISGHTALYWYRQSLGQGLEFLIYFQGNSAPDKSGLPSDRFSAERTGGSVSTLTIQRTQQEDSAVYLCASSHRQGVFGELFFGEGSRLTVL.

A word on this clone: Other DNA sequences in this specimen translate into the identical CDR3. For the CDR3, the DNA is TGTGCCAGCAGTTTGCGCGGCGGGCCGACCTACGAGCAGTACTTC. Its protein product is CASSLRGGPTYEQYF. The J gene is TRBJ2-7, the V gene TRBV27; the D gene is possibly TRBD2 (5 bases). The CDR3 length is 15 residues. Trimming left V 3 bases short and J 2 bases short, with 14 bases between. CDR1 and CDR2 (germline): MNHEY, SMNVEV (reference sequence).

The genes are TRBV6-5 and TRBJ2-3, with 9 bases that match TRBD2. CDR1 is MNHEY and CDR2 is SVGAGI in the germline V gene. The junction had 9 bases not matched to a gene; V was cut back by 6 bases and J by 8 bases. CDR3 length: 14 amino acids. The CDR3 DNA reads TGTGCCAGCAGCCCTGGAGCGGGAGGACCTACGCAGTATTTT. Its protein is CASSPGAGGPTQYF.

V is TRBV5-1 and J is TRBJ2-7; 10 bases fit TRBD2. There are 15 residues in the CDR3. J gave up 3 bases and V 1 base, and 4 bases lay outside the gene matches. The germline gives CDR1 SGHRS, CDR2 YFSETQ. The CDR3 DNA is TGCGCCAGCAGCTTGAGGGCTAGCGGGAGCTACGAGCAGTACTTC. Protein product: CASSLRASGSYEQYF.

The rearrangement links TRBV11-2 to TRBJ1-5; TRBD1 matches at 7 bases. The CDR3 spans 16 residues. V lost 5 bases to trimming and J lost 0 bases; unmatched junction nucleotides: 7. CDR1 and CDR2 from the germline V gene are SGHAT and FQNNGV. CDR3 bases: TGTGCCAGCAGCCTTGGGACAGCCTATAGCAATCAGCCCCAGCATTTT. Its translation: CASSLGTAYSNQPQHF.

The chain employs TRBV6-5 and TRBJ1-2; possible D gene TRBD1, 5 bases. Trimming removed 4 bases at V and 7 bases at J, with 19 bases between. Per germline, CDR1 MNHEY and CDR2 SVGAGI. The length of the CDR3 is 15 residues. This CDR3 reads CASSSLVGGEGGYTF. In DNA form, the CDR3 reads TGTGCCAGCAGTTCCCTAGTTGGAGGGGAGGGTGGCTACACCTTC.

The CDR3 nucleotides read TGTGCCAGTAGTATCCCGGGACTAGACCACAATGAGCAGTTCTTC. This sequence encodes CASSIPGLDHNEQFF. The rearrangement links TRBV19 to TRBJ2-1; TRBD2 aligns across 8 bases. The CDR3 sequence is 15 residues long. The V gene end was trimmed by 3 bases and the J gene end by 5 bases; junction bases not matched to a gene: 6. Germline CDR1 LNHDA, CDR2 SQIVND (reference sequence).

This rearrangement joins TRBV13 to TRBJ2-2; D gene unclear. The CDR3 contains 16 residues. Trimming removed 3 bases from V and 3 bases from J, with 14 bases in between. Germline values: CDR1 PRHDT, CDR2 FYEKMQ (reference sequence). The chain's CDR3 is CASSFNIPNHTGELFF. CDR3 nucleotide sequence: TGTGCCAGCAGCTTTAACATCCCCAACCACACCGGGGAGCTGTTTTTT. Together with reference TRBV13 and TRBJ2-2, the CDR3 gives the full variable domain: AAGVIQSPRHLIKEKRETATLKCYPIPRHDTVYWYQQGPGQDPQFLISFYEKMQSDKGSIPDRFSAQQFSDYHSELNMSSLELGDSALYFCASSFNIPNHTGELFFGEGSRLTVL.